These 12 T cell receptor beta chains share one sample of origin, sequenced in a study of T-cell reconstitution after alpha-beta-depleted transplantation in children. For TCRbeta, the library was prepared with unique molecular identifiers. TCRdb reprocessed the PCR reads with MiXCR, giving one entry per CDR3 protein. The sample records approximately 650,000 distinct CDR3 sequences, about 12% being singletons. Here the sequenced sample was PBMCs, taken before TCRalphabeta/CD19-depleted stem cell transplant. These receptors were collected from a girl between 2 and 10 years old with congenital amegakaryocytic thrombocytopenia, due to receive a stem cell transplant.

The J gene is TRBJ2-1, the V gene TRBV11-2, with D perhaps TRBD1 (5 bases). Trimming shortened V by 3 bases and J by 10 bases, and 7 bases separated the two germline ends. The germline V gene encodes CDR1 SGHAT and CDR2 FQNNGV. The CDR3 spans 11 residues. The CDR3 sequence is CASSFRTEQFF. In nucleotides, the CDR3 is TGTGCCAGCAGCTTCAGGACAGAGCAGTTCTTC.

This chain connects TRBV10-3 to TRBJ1-2, with no clear D. Deletions cut 3 bases from V and 4 bases from J, with 9 bases between. The CDR3 loop spans 13 amino acids. In germline, CDR1 is ENHRY, CDR2 SYGVKD. CDR3 sequence reads: CAISEEGLYGYTF. CDR3 nucleotides: TGTGCCATCAGTGAAGAGGGTCTCTATGGCTACACCTTC.

At least ten counts were recorded for this clonotype. The chain joins TRBV10-3 to TRBJ2-3; D gene ambiguous. The germline V gene has CDR1 ENHRY and CDR2 SYGVKD. CDR3 length: 16 residues. Between the trimmed V and J ends, which lost 7 bases and 9 bases, there was a span of 26 bases. The CDR3 loop is CAIILTTLISPSTQYF. The CDR3 DNA reads TGTGCCATCATTCTGACCACTCTTATAAGTCCCTCAACGCAGTATTTT.

This clonotype was detected ten times or more. The chain employs TRBV27 and TRBJ1-2; D gene ambiguous. Trimming left V 3 bases short and J 6 bases short, with 20 bases between. The germline V gene has CDR1 MNHEY and CDR2 SMNVEV (reference sequence). The CDR3 has 16 residues. DNA for the CDR3: TGTGCCAGCAGTTTCCTTGTCCCACCGAGTAGGAATGGCTACACCTTC. This gives the protein CASSFLVPPSRNGYTF.

This clonotype appeared many times. The chain has TRBV24-1 and TRBJ2-1; D is possibly TRBD2 (6 bases). Germline V CDR1 and CDR2: KGHDR, SFDVKD. Trimming left V 5 bases short and J 6 bases short, with 7 bases between. CDR3 length: 12 amino acids. DNA for the CDR3: TGTGCCACCAGTGTCGGGGGCAATGAGCAGTTCTTC. Its protein product is CATSVGGNEQFF.

This clonotype has just a few counts. The chain uses TRBV11-2 and TRBJ2-5, with 14 nucleotides matching TRBD2. This CDR3 spans 17 amino acids. V lost 7 bases, J lost 1 base, and 8 bases stayed unmatched. The germline CDR1 and CDR2 sequences are SGHAT and FQNNGV. In DNA, the CDR3 is TGTGCCAGCACCTTGACTAGCGGGAGGGCCTTCCAAGAGACCCAGTACTTC. Translated, it gives CASTLTSGRAFQETQYF.

The V call is TRBV27, the J call TRBJ1-2; perhaps TRBD1 as D (5 bases). Trimming took 6 bases from V and 3 from J, leaving 17 bases between them. The germline CDR1 and CDR2 sequences are MNHEY and SMNVEV (reference sequence). This CDR3 has 15 residues. Here the CDR3 DNA reads TGTGCCAGCAGCGAGAGAGGGGCGCATCACTATGGCTACACCTTC. Protein product: CASSERGAHHYGYTF.

This clonotype was counted at least ten times. The chain links TRBV5-1 to TRBJ2-7; 10 bases are a match to TRBD1. Germline CDR1 and CDR2: SGHRS and YFSETQ. The CDR3 runs 15 residues. V dropped 3 bases and J dropped 3; count of bases not matched to a gene: 6. In DNA, the CDR3 is TGCGCCAGCAGCTGGCTCGGGACAGGGGACTACGAGCAGTACTTC. Protein: CASSWLGTGDYEQYF.

V usage is TRBV10-3 and J usage is TRBJ2-1, with D perhaps being TRBD1 or TRBD2 (7 bases each). The V end was cut by 10 bases, the J end by 9 bases, with 13 bases between. Germline values: CDR1 ENHRY, CDR2 SYGVKD. The CDR3 has 11 amino acids. The CDR3 loop is CATRGGGEQFF. The CDR3 DNA follows: TGTGCCACCAGGGGGGGAGGTGAGCAGTTCTTC.

The chain recombines TRBV19 with TRBJ2-7; D perhaps matches TRBD1 (6 bases). The CDR3 totals 15 residues. The V gene lost 2 bases and the J gene lost 7 bases, with 18 bases spanning the gap. Germline lookup yields CDR1 LNHDA and CDR2 SQIVND (reference sequence). This CDR3 reads CASSIRRDTPEEQYF. In DNA, the CDR3 is TGTGCCAGTAGTATACGCCGGGACACCCCCGAGGAGCAGTACTTC.

This clonotype was recorded at least ten times. The chain is built from TRBV11-2 and TRBJ2-2; D perhaps matches TRBD2 (6 bases). The V end was cut by 1 base, the J end by 5 bases, with 11 bases between. In germline, CDR1 is SGHAT, CDR2 FQNNGV. CDR3 length: 15 residues. The CDR3 DNA is TGTGCCAGCAGCTTAGTAGGGGAGGTGACCGGGGAGCTGTTTTTT. Amino acids: CASSLVGEVTGELFF.

The chain employs TRBV3-1 and TRBJ2-5, with unresolved D. Germline CDR1 and CDR2: LGHDT and YNNKEL (reference sequence). The CDR3 covers 15 residues. V shed 0 bases and J shed 9 bases, with 17 bases lying between them. DNA for the CDR3: TGTGCCAGCAGCCAAGATTCTGGACGTCTTTCAGCCCAGTACTTC. This codes for CASSQDSGRLSAQYF.